Below, 12 T cell receptor beta chains from the same sample are listed, as sequenced in a study of beta chain features in type 1 diabetes. Study-level findings and limits: Within each of all four CD4+ subsets, Type 1 diabetes patients had TCRB CDR3s that were moderately but significantly shorter.

As every portion of the isolated RNA was reverse transcribed, the sequencing read expressed TCRB transcripts. TCRdb's table, derived via immunoSEQ multiplex PCR, lists solely in-frame clones and lacks some. The sample has about 240,000 clones, approximately 14% seen once. The antigens for these receptors are not known. The specimen was naive CD4+ T cells from blood. The receptors originated from a man aged 25-40 years with type 1 diabetes.

This clone was observed a few times. The V gene is TRBV2, the J gene TRBJ2-3, with D possibly being TRBD1 (5 bases). This CDR3 comprises 15 residues. With 6 bases removed from V and 0 bases from J, the gap between germline ends came to 13 bases. The germline V gene encodes CDR1 SNHLY and CDR2 FYNNEI. In nucleotides, the CDR3 is TGTGCCAGCAGGGTTGGGGCAGTGAGCACAGATACGCAGTATTTT. Translation gives CASRVGAVSTDTQYF.

The table lists this clone with a few counts. The V and J genes are TRBV29-1 and TRBJ2-3, with D possibly TRBD1 on 6 matching bases. Per the germline V gene, CDR1 is SQVTM and CDR2 is ANQGSEA. V lost 3 bases to trimming and J lost 3 bases, with 10 bases between them. The CDR3 length is 13 residues. CDR3 in DNA: TGCAGCGTTGACGCCAGGGGAACAGATACGCAGTATTTT. Protein: CSVDARGTDTQYF.

The sample holds a few counts of this clone. The chain carries TRBV5-4 and TRBJ2-7, with 8 bases identical to TRBD1. Per germline, CDR1 SGHNT and CDR2 YYREEE (reference sequence). The CDR3 totals 13 residues. The ends lost 4 bases at V and 4 bases at J; junction bases unmatched: 4. The CDR3 loop reads CASSRGQGYEQYF. CDR3 nucleotides: TGTGCCAGCAGCCGTGGACAGGGATACGAGCAGTACTTC.

Regarding this clone: Other DNA sequences in this specimen translate into the identical CDR3. This chain connects TRBV5-1 to TRBJ2-7; D is perhaps TRBD2 (6 bases). With 0 bases removed from V and 0 bases from J, the gap between germline ends came to 10 bases. CDR3 size: 15 residues. The V gene's germline CDR1 is SGHRS and CDR2 YFSETQ. The chain's CDR3 is CASSLVAGSSYEQYF. The CDR3 nucleotides are TGCGCCAGCAGCTTGGTGGCGGGGAGCTCCTACGAGCAGTACTTC.

This clone has just one count. V usage is TRBV5-6 and J usage is TRBJ2-5; the match to TRBD1 covers 7 bases. The germline CDR1 and CDR2 sequences are SGHDT and YYEEEE. The trim removed 4 bases at V and 4 bases at J, leaving 4 bases unmatched. The CDR3 covers 13 residues. The CDR3 sequence is CASSPTGLETQYF. Here the CDR3 DNA reads TGTGCCAGCAGCCCGACAGGGCTAGAGACCCAGTACTTC.

V usage is TRBV5-1 and J usage is TRBJ2-1; 10 bases agree with TRBD2. V shed 0 bases and J 7 bases; nucleotides not matched to a gene: 1. Germline V gives CDR1 SGHRS, CDR2 YFSETQ. The CDR3 is made up of 14 amino acids. This CDR3 reads CASSLGSGRNEQFF. The CDR3 bases are TGCGCCAGCAGCTTGGGTAGCGGGAGGAATGAGCAGTTCTTC.

This clone was seen a handful of times. The rearrangement joins TRBV5-1 to TRBJ2-7; 7 nucleotides match TRBD1. Germline-derived CDR1 and CDR2 are SGHRS and YFSETQ. The ends lost 4 bases at V and 3 bases at J; junction bases unmatched: 7. There are 14 residues in the CDR3. DNA for the CDR3: TGCGCCAGCAGCCCTACAGGGGAGAACTACGAGCAGTACTTC. It encodes CASSPTGENYEQYF.

The rearrangement joins TRBV11-2 to TRBJ2-3; 10 nucleotides match TRBD1. The CDR3 has 15 residues. V gave up 4 bases and J gave up 3 bases; unmatched junction bases: 4. In germline, CDR1 is SGHAT, CDR2 FQNNGV. CDR3 in amino acids: CASSSGTGETDTQYF. The CDR3 region has the DNA TGTGCCAGCAGCTCCGGGACAGGGGAGACAGATACGCAGTATTTT.

This chain connects TRBV19 to TRBJ2-2; 12 bases line up with TRBD2. V dropped 4 bases and J dropped 5; count of bases not matched to a gene: 11. This CDR3 comprises 18 residues. Germline values: CDR1 LNHDA, CDR2 SQIVND (reference sequence). The DNA for the CDR3 is TGTGCCAGTAGTACGGGACTAGCGGGCTCCACAGGGACCGGGGAGCTGTTTTTT. This encodes CASSTGLAGSTGTGELFF. The full variable domain, rest sourced from reference TRBV19 and TRBJ2-2, is DGGITQSPKYLFRKEGQNVTLSCEQNLNHDAMYWYRQDPGQGLRLIYYSQIVNDFQKGDIAEGYSVSREKKESFPLTVTSAQKNPTAFYLCASSTGLAGSTGTGELFFGEGSRLTVL.

J is TRBJ1-6 and V is TRBV5-6; no clear D gene. The CDR3 covers 15 residues. From germline, CDR1 is SGHDT and CDR2 YYEEEE. Trimming removed 5 bases from V and 7 bases from J, with 16 bases in between. The DNA for the CDR3 is TGTGCCAGCAGAAACACGGGTGAGACGAATTCACCCCTCCACTTT. This translates into CASRNTGETNSPLHF.

V usage is TRBV18 and J usage is TRBJ2-1; tentatively, D is TRBD1 (7 bases). Trimming took 9 bases from V and 2 from J, leaving 14 bases between them. This CDR3 has 14 residues. Germline values: CDR1 KGHSH, CDR2 LQKENI. Written as DNA, the CDR3 is TGTGCCAGTTCGCAGGGGGGACCCTACAATGAGCAGTTCTTC. This codes for CASSQGGPYNEQFF.

V and J are TRBV18 and TRBJ2-5, with 7 bases matching TRBD2. V shed 4 bases, J shed 5 bases, and the junction held 7 bases outside the gene matches. The CDR3 contains 14 residues. CDR1 is KGHSH and CDR2 is LQKENI in the germline V gene. The CDR3 region is CASSHPTSMETQYF. In DNA, the CDR3 is TGTGCCAGCTCACACCCGACTAGCATGGAGACCCAGTACTTC.